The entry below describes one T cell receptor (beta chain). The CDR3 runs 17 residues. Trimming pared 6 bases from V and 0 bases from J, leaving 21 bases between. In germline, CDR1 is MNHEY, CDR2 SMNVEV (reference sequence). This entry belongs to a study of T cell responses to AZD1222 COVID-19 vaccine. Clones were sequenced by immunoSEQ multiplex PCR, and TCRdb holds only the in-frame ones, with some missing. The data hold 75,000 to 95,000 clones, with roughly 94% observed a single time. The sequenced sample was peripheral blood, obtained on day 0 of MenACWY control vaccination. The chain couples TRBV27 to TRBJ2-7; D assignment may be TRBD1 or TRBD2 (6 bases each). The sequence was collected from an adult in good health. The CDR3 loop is CASSSLLGGRDSYEQYF. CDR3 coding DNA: TGTGCCAGCAGCTCACTCCTAGGGGGGCGGGACTCCTACGAGCAGTACTTC.